Shown below are 7 T cell receptor beta chains from a single sample sequenced in a study of blood T cell repertoires in COVID-19. The method was immunoSEQ multiplex PCR; TCRdb's version includes in-frame clones alone and lacks a portion of them. Of about 80,000 clones in the sample, 80% are singletons; the top ten hold 12%. Material for sequencing was peripheral blood. All receptors come from a woman in her thirties or forties with active or convalescent COVID-19.

The CDR3 is CASSAGTGVNEQFF. The CDR3 DNA is TGTGCCAGCAGCGCCGGAACAGGGGTCAATGAGCAGTTCTTC. V and J are TRBV5-6 and TRBJ2-1, with 7 positions matching TRBD1. V trimming: 4 bases; J trimming: 6 bases; junction bases outside the gene matches: 7. This CDR3 is 14 amino acids long. Germline assignment: CDR1 SGHDT and CDR2 YYEEEE.

This chain joins TRBV28 and TRBJ1-5; D is ambiguous. The V end was cut by 5 bases, the J end by 5 bases, with 16 bases between. The CDR3 runs to 15 residues. Germline V lookup: CDR1 MDHEN, CDR2 SYDVKM. Here the CDR3 DNA reads TGTGCCAGCAGTCAAAAGAATTCAGGCGATCAGCCCCAGCATTTT. This sequence encodes CASSQKNSGDQPQHF. The whole variable domain, filled in from reference TRBV28 and TRBJ1-5, reads DVKVTQSSRYLVKRTGEKVFLECVQDMDHENMFWYRQDPGLGLRLIYFSYDVKMKEKGDIPEGYSVSREKKERFSLILESASTNQTSMYLCASSQKNSGDQPQHFGDGTRLSIL.

V usage is TRBV6-2 or TRBV6-3 and J usage is TRBJ1-1; a possible D gene is TRBD1 (6 bases). The CDR3 sequence is 16 residues long. The V and J ends lost 2 bases and 2 bases respectively, with 15 bases between them. CDR1 MNHEY and CDR2 SVGEGT come from the germline V gene. The CDR3: CASSYRAGTLNTEAFF. DNA for the CDR3: TGTGCCAGCAGTTACCGGGCCGGGACACTCAACACTGAAGCTTTCTTT.

V usage is TRBV10-3 and J usage is TRBJ2-1; 14 positions match TRBD2. The CDR3 consists of 21 residues. J lost 2 bases, V lost 3 bases, and 15 bases had no gene match. Germline lookup yields CDR1 ENHRY and CDR2 SYGVKD. CDR3 region: CAISEMGTSGSVLIPYNEQFF. DNA of the CDR3: TGTGCCATCAGTGAAATGGGGACTAGCGGGAGTGTTTTAATCCCCTACAATGAGCAGTTCTTC.

The rearrangement links TRBV28 to TRBJ2-7, with TRBD1 matching 7 bases. V was pared by 6 bases and J by 3 bases, with 11 bases of the junction left unmatched. The germline V gene encodes CDR1 MDHEN and CDR2 SYDVKM. CDR3 size: 15 residues. This chain's CDR3 is CASRPGTVSFYEQYF. Here the CDR3 DNA reads TGTGCCAGCAGACCTGGGACAGTCTCCTTCTACGAGCAGTACTTC.

This clone has a handful of counts. The rearrangement uses TRBV3-1 (or the pseudogene TRBV3-2) and TRBJ2-5; 8 nucleotides line up with TRBD1. The CDR3 loop spans 15 amino acids. The V and J ends lost 6 bases and 1 base, in that order; junction bases with no gene match: 7. Germline V gene sequence: CDR1 LGHDT, CDR2 YNNKEL (reference sequence). The CDR3 sequence is CASRTTGGGQETQYF. CDR3 in DNA: TGTGCCAGCAGAACCACAGGGGGAGGCCAAGAGACCCAGTACTTC.

The CDR3 loop is CASSPGTDLNQPQHF. Written as DNA, the CDR3 is TGTGCCAGCAGCCCCGGGACAGATCTCAATCAGCCCCAGCATTTT. The chain joins TRBV6-2 or TRBV6-3 to TRBJ1-5; TRBD1 aligns across 7 bases. This CDR3 comprises 15 residues. Per the germline V gene, CDR1 is MNHEY and CDR2 is SVGEGT. The trim removed 6 bases at V and 3 bases at J, leaving 8 bases unmatched.